This is a list of T cell receptor beta chains from one sample in a study of OX40 agonist ivuxolimab in advanced cancers. The data were produced by immunoSEQ multiplex PCR, yet TCRdb's version contains in-frame clones alone and is incomplete. The profile shows 80,000 to 100,000 clones, around 86% of them singletons. The material was CD4+ or CD8+ T cells sorted from blood, obtained in a trial of the OX40 agonist ivuxolimab. The origin of the receptors is an adult with an advanced solid tumor such as melanoma, head and neck, liver or kidney cancer. The CDR3 runs from the conserved cysteine through the conserved F or W. Each record gives: D gene, clone size, V gene, J gene, CDR3 DNA, CDR3 protein. A D gene is named only where the DNA matches it firmly. The size entry is marked missing in some rows and otherwise reads once, few, many or a size class.

>TRBD1|-|TRBV7-9|TRBJ2-3
TGTGCCAGCAGCACCGGACAGGGGGCAGATACGCAGTATTTT
CASSTGQGADTQYF
>TRBD2|once|TRBV5-6|TRBJ2-1
TGTGCCAGCAGCCTTAGGGGAGGGTTAGGCAATGAGCAGTTCTTC
CASSLRGGLGNEQFF
>-|-|TRBV29-1|TRBJ1-5
TGCAGCGTTCGGGGGGGTGTTGGGCAGCCCCAGCATTTT
CSVRGGVGQPQHF
>-|once|TRBV9|TRBJ1-1
TGTGCCAGCAGCCCCCGGGGGGCACGGACTGAAGCTTTCTTT
CASSPRGARTEAFF
>-|-|TRBV5-1|TRBJ1-3
TGCGCCAGCAGCTTGGCCAGTGTATCCGGGGGCGGAAACACCATATATTTT
CASSLASVSGGGNTIYF
>-|-|TRBV19|TRBJ1-5
TGTGCCAGTAGTACACCACAGGGACCCAGTCAGCCCCAGCATTTT
CASSTPQGPSQPQHF
>TRBD1|-|TRBV13|TRBJ2-3
TGTGCCAGCAGCTCCCAGGGGGTCGCAGATACGCAGTATTTT
CASSSQGVADTQYF
>TRBD2|once|TRBV7-3|TRBJ2-1
TGTGCCAGCAGCTTTACTAGCGGGGCCCACAATGAGCAGTTCTTC
CASSFTSGAHNEQFF
>-|-|TRBV7-2|TRBJ1-5
TGTGCCAGCAGCCCAGACGGTAGCAATCAGCCCCAGCATTTT
CASSPDGSNQPQHF
>-|-|TRBV5-1|TRBJ2-5
TGCGCCAGCAGCTTAATGGGGGTGGAAGAGACCCAGTACTTC
CASSLMGVEETQYF
>-|-|TRBV5-1|TRBJ2-1
TGCGCCAGCAGGTTCTCCGGGTCCTCGGGCAATGAGCAGTTCTTC
CASRFSGSSGNEQFF
>-|once|TRBV19|TRBJ2-2
TGTGCCAGTAGTATGCTTCCGGGCACCGGGGAGCTGTTTTTT
CASSMLPGTGELFF
>-|-|TRBV6-1|TRBJ2-7
TGTGCCAGCAGTGAAGCTGCGGGGCCGGGCTTCGGGCAGTACTTC
CASSEAAGPGFGQYF
>TRBD2|-|TRBV6-5|TRBJ2-7
TGTGCCAGCAGTTACGAGGGCGGGGGGGCCTACGAGCAGTACTTC
CASSYEGGGAYEQYF
>-|few|TRBV4-2|TRBJ2-1
TGTGCCAGCAGCCAAGGCCGATCCGGAGGGGACTCCAAGCCGTTCTTC
CASSQGRSGGDSKPFF
>-|-|TRBV7-9|TRBJ1-3
TGTGCTGGTACGGGGACTCTCTCTGGAAACACCATATATTTT
CAGTGTLSGNTIYF
>-|-|TRBV2|TRBJ1-3
TGTGCCAGCAGACCGGACAGCTCTGGAAACACCATATATTTT
CASRPDSSGNTIYF
>TRBD2|-|TRBV19|TRBJ2-3
TGTGCCAGTAGGGCTTGGACTAGCGAACGCCGAGATACGCAGTATTTT
CASRAWTSERRDTQYF
>TRBD1|-|TRBV10-3|TRBJ1-1
TGTGCCATCAGTGTGTCAGGGGGCCTGAGTGTGAACACTGAAGCTTTCTTT
CAISVSGGLSVNTEAFF
>-|-|TRBV2|TRBJ2-1
TGTGCCAGCAGTGAAGGGGCAGCCAATGAGCAGTTCTTC
CASSEGAANEQFF
>TRBD1|-|TRBV9|TRBJ1-4
TGTGCCAGCAGCGTAGACAGGGGGCTTAATGAAAAACTGTTTTTT
CASSVDRGLNEKLFF
>-|-|TRBV7-3|TRBJ1-5
TGTGCCAGCAGCCCGGGTGACAATCAGCCCCAGCATTTT
CASSPGDNQPQHF
>-|-|TRBV29-1|TRBJ2-2
TGCAGCGTTTGGGCCCGAGTCACCGGGGAGCTGTTTTTT
CSVWARVTGELFF
>-|-|TRBV5-4|TRBJ2-1
TGTGCCAGCAGCGCAGGGGGGGGCTCAGGAAATGAGCAGTTCTTC
CASSAGGGSGNEQFF
>-|-|TRBV5-5|TRBJ2-4
TGTGCCAGCAGCCTCTACAGGGCTGGGGACATTCAGTACTTC
CASSLYRAGDIQYF
>-|-|TRBV27|TRBJ2-2
TGTGCCAGCAGTGACCGGACGGCGAACACCGGGGAGCTGTTTTTT
CASSDRTANTGELFF
>-|-|TRBV9|TRBJ1-1
TGTGCCACCTCGAGGGAACCGAACACTGAAGCTTTCTTT
CATSREPNTEAFF
>-|-|TRBV2|TRBJ1-1
TGTGCCAGCAGGGCAAATGAATCCCCAAACACTGAAGCTTTCTTT
CASRANESPNTEAFF
>TRBD1|-|TRBV6-1|TRBJ2-7
TGTGCCAGCAATAGGGACAGTTCCTACGAGCAGTACTTC
CASNRDSSYEQYF
>-|-|TRBV18|TRBJ1-4
TGTGCCAGCCAACAGGGTCGGGATGAAAAACTGTTTTTT
CASQQGRDEKLFF
>TRBD2|-|TRBV5-1|TRBJ2-5
TGCGCCAGCAGCTTCCCACTAGCGGGGAGCCAAGAGACCCAGTACTTC
CASSFPLAGSQETQYF
>TRBD1|few|TRBV29-1|TRBJ1-2
TGCAGCGTTGGGGACAGTTCTTCAAGTAGCTACACCTTC
CSVGDSSSSSYTF
>-|-|TRBV7-9|TRBJ1-3
TGTGCCAGCAGCTTAGAGACACGATCCTCTGGAAACACCATATATTTT
CASSLETRSSGNTIYF
>TRBD1|-|TRBV10-3|TRBJ1-1
TGTGCCATATCCTTACAGGGGGCAGGGACTGAAGCTTTCTTT
CAISLQGAGTEAFF
>-|-|TRBV5-5|TRBJ2-7
TGTGCCAGCAGCTTGCCCCTCCCCTACGAGCAGTACTTC
CASSLPLPYEQYF
>-|-|TRBV11-2|TRBJ2-6
TGTGCCAGCAGCTTTCAAAGGTCTGGGGCCAACGTCCTGACTTTC
CASSFQRSGANVLTF
>-|-|TRBV18|TRBJ1-6
TGTGCCAGCTCACCAGGGGGCCAGGATTCACCCCTCCACTTT
CASSPGGQDSPLHF
>TRBD1|-|TRBV7-9|TRBJ1-2
TGTGCCAGCAGTCCAACCCCCGACAGGGCTGATGGCTACACCTTC
CASSPTPDRADGYTF
>TRBD1|-|TRBV19|TRBJ1-5
TGTGCCAGTGGGGACAGGAGTAGCAATCAGCCCCAGCATTTT
CASGDRSSNQPQHF
>-|-|TRBV7-2|TRBJ2-2
TGTGCCAGCAGCCGGGACTCTCTGGGGGGAACCGGGGAGCTGTTTTTT
CASSRDSLGGTGELFF
>TRBD1|-|TRBV18|TRBJ2-3
TGTGCCAGCTCATCGACAGGGGTAGGAAGCACAGATACGCAGTATTTT
CASSSTGVGSTDTQYF
>-|-|TRBV5-1|TRBJ2-7
TGCGCCAGCAGGTGGTACGAGGCGGGTTATTACTACGAGCAGTACTTC
CASRWYEAGYYYEQYF
>TRBD2|-|TRBV23-1|TRBJ2-2
TGCGCCAGCAGTCAATCGGCGGGGGGCCTCACCGGGGAGCTGTTTTTT
CASSQSAGGLTGELFF
>TRBD1|-|TRBV5-5|TRBJ1-2
TGTGCCAGCAGCTACCGGGACAGGGGGTCTGGAGGCTACACCTTC
CASSYRDRGSGGYTF
>TRBD2|-|TRBV5-1|TRBJ2-3
TGCGCCAGCAGCGTGGGACTAGCGGGGGGGCCCAGAAGCGCAGATACGCAGTATTTT
CASSVGLAGGPRSADTQYF
>-|-|TRBV6-1|TRBJ2-1
TGTGCCAGCAGCCCAGACTACAATGAGCAGTTCTTC
CASSPDYNEQFF
>-|-|TRBV11-3|TRBJ1-1
TGTGCCAGCAGCTTAACGCCCTACACTGAAGCTTTCTTT
CASSLTPYTEAFF
>-|few|TRBV19|TRBJ1-6
TGTGCCAGTAGACAGAGCTCCTATAATTCACCCCTCCACTTT
CASRQSSYNSPLHF
>-|once|TRBV7-9|TRBJ2-7
TGTGCCAGCAGCTTAGGACGGGGACCGACAATCCTCTACGAGCAGTACTTC
CASSLGRGPTILYEQYF
>TRBD2|-|TRBV5-8|TRBJ2-1
TGTGCCAGCAGCTTGACTAGCGGGGGGTGGGGACATGAGCAGTTCTTC
CASSLTSGGWGHEQFF
>TRBD2|-|TRBV6-5|TRBJ2-5
TGTGCCAGCAGTTTAACCATAGCGGGAGTCGAGACCCAGTACTTC
CASSLTIAGVETQYF
>TRBD1|-|TRBV19|TRBJ1-1
TGTGCCAGTAGGCCGGGACAGGCCCTCGTCACTGAAGCTTTCTTT
CASRPGQALVTEAFF
>-|-|TRBV4-1|TRBJ2-5
TGCGCCAGCAGCCAAGTAGCGGCCAGGTTCGGGGAGACCCAGTACTTC
CASSQVAARFGETQYF
>TRBD1|-|TRBV30|TRBJ1-6
TGTGCCTGGAGTGTACGTAGGGGGCCACCCCTCCACTTT
CAWSVRRGPPLHF
>-|-|TRBV9|TRBJ2-2
TGTGCCAGCAGCGTATACACCGGGGAGCTGTTTTTT
CASSVYTGELFF